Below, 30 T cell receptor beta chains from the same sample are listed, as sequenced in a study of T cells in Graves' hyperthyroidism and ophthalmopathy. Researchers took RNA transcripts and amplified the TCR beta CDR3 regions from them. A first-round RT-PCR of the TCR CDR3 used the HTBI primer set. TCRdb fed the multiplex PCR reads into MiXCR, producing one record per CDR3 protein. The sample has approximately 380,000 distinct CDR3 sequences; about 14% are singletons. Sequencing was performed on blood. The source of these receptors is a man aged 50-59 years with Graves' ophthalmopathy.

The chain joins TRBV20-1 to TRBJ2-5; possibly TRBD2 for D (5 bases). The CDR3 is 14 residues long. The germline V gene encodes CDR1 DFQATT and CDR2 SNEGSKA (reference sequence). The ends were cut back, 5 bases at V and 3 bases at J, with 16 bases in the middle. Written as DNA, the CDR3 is TGCAGTGCTTCCTGGGTTAGCGTGGAAGAGACCCAGTACTTC. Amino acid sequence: CSASWVSVEETQYF.

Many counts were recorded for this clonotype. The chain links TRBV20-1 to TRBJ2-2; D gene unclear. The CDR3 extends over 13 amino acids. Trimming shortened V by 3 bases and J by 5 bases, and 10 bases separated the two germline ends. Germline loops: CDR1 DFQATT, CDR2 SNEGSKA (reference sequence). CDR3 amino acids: CSASNSLTGELFF. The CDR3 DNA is TGCAGTGCTAGTAATAGCCTAACCGGGGAGCTGTTTTTT.

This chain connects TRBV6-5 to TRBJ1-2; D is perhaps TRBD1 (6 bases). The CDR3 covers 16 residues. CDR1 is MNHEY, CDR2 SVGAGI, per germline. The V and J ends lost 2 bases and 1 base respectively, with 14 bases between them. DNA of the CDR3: TGTGCCAGCAGTTACGGAGTCCTGGACAGTAACTATGGCTACACCTTC. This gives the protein CASSYGVLDSNYGYTF.

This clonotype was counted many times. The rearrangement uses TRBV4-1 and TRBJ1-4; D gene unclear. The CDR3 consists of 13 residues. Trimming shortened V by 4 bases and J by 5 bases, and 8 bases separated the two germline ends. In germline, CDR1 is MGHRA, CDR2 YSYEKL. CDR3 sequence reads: CASSPQGNEKLFF. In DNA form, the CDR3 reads TGCGCCAGCAGCCCCCAAGGGAATGAAAAACTGTTTTTT.

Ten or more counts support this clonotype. The CDR3 DNA reads as TGTGCCAGCAGCTTAACGACGACTAGCGGGAGGGCCTACGAGCAGTACTTC. Amino acid sequence: CASSLTTTSGRAYEQYF. This chain links TRBV11-2 with TRBJ2-7; 14 bases agree with TRBD2. CDR3 length: 17 amino acids. V lost 2 bases to trimming and J lost 2 bases; unmatched junction nucleotides: 5. Germline V gene lookup returns CDR1 SGHAT and CDR2 FQNNGV.

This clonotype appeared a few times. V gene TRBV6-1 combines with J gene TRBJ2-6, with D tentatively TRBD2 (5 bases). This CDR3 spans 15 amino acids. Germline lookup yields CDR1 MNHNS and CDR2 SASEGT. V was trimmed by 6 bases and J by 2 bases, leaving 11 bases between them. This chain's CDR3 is CASRPEGTGANVLTF. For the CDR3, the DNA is TGTGCCAGCAGGCCTGAGGGTACTGGGGCCAACGTCCTGACTTTC.

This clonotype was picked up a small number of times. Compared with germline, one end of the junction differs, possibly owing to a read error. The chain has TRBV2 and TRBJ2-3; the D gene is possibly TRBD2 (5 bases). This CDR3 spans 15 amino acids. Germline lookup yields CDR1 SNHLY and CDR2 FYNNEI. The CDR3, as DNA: TGTGTCAGCAGTGAATCGGGGTCAAGCACAGATACGCAGTATTTT. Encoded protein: CVSSESGSSTDTQYF.

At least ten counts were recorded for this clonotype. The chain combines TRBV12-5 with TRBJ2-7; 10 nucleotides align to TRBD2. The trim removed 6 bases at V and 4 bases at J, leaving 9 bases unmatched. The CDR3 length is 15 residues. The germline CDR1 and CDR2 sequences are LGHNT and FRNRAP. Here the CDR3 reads CASGRRTSGSYEQYF. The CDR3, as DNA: TGTGCTAGTGGCCGTAGGACTAGCGGATCGTACGAGCAGTACTTC.

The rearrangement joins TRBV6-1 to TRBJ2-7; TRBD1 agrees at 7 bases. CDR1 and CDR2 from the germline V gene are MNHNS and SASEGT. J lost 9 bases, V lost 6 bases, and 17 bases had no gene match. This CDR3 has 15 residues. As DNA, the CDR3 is TGTGCCAGCAGCGGCCCGGGACAGCAAGCGTCAGTGCAGTACTTC. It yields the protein CASSGPGQQASVQYF.

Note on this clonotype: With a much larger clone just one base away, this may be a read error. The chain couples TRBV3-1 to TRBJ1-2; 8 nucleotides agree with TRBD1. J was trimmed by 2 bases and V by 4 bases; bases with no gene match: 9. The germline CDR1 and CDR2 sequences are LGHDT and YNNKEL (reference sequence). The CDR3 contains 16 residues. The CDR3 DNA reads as TGTGCCAGCAGCCGAACCTCGTGGACAGGGAACTATGGCTACACCTTC. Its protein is CASSRTSWTGNYGYTF. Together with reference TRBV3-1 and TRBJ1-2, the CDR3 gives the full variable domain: DTAVSQTPKYLVTQMGNDKSIKCEQNLGHDTMYWYKQDSKKFLKIMFSYNNKELIINETVPNRFSPKSPDKAHLNLHINSLELGDSAVYFCASSRTSWTGNYGYTFGSGTRLTVV.

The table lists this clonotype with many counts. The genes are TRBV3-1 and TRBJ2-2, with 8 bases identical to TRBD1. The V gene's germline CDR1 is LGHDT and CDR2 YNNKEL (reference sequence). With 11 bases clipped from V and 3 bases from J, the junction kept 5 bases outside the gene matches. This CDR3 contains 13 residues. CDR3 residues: CAHGQGDTGELFF. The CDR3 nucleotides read TGTGCCCACGGACAGGGCGACACCGGGGAGCTGTTTTTT.

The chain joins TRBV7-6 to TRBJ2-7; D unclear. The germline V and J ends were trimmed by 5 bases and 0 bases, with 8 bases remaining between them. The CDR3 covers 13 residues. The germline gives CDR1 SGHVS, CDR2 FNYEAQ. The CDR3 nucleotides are TGTGCCAGCAGCCAAGACGGCTCCTACGAGCAGTACTTC. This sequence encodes CASSQDGSYEQYF.

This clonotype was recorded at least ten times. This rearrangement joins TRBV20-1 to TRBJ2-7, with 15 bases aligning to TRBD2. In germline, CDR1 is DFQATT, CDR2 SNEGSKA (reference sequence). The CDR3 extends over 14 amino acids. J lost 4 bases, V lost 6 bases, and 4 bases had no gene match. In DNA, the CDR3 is TGCAGTGCAGGACTAGCGGGAGGGCCTTACGAGCAGTACTTC. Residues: CSAGLAGGPYEQYF.

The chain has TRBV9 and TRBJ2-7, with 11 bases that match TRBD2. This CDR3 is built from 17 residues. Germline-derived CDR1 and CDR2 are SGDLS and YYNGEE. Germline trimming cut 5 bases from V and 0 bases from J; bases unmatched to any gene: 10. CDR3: CASSPGLAGTFSYEQYF. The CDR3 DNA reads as TGTGCCAGCAGTCCCGGACTAGCGGGTACTTTCTCCTACGAGCAGTACTTC.

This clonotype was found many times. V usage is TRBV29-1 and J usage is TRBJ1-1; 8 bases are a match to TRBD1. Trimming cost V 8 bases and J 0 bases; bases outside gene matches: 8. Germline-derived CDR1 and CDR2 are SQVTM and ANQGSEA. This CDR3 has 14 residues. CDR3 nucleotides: TGCAGCTTCAGGACAGGGACTTTGAACACTGAAGCTTTCTTT. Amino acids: CSFRTGTLNTEAFF. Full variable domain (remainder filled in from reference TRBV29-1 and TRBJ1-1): SAVISQKPSRDICQRGTSLTIQCQVDSQVTMMFWYRQQPGQSLTLIATANQGSEATYESGFVIDKFPISRPNLTFSTLTVSNMSPEDSSIYLCSFRTGTLNTEAFFGQGTRLTVV.

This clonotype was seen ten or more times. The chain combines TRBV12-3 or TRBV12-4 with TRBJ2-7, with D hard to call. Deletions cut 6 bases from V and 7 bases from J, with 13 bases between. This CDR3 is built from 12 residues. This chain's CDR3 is CASSNSNWEQYF. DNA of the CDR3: TGTGCCAGCAGCAACTCTAACTGGGAGCAGTACTTC.

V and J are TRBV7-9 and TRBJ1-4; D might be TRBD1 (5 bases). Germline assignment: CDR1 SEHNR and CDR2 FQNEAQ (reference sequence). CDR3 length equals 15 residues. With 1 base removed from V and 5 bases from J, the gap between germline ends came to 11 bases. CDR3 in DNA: TGTGCCAGCAGCTTAGATAAGGGGATAAATGAAAAACTGTTTTTT. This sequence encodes CASSLDKGINEKLFF.

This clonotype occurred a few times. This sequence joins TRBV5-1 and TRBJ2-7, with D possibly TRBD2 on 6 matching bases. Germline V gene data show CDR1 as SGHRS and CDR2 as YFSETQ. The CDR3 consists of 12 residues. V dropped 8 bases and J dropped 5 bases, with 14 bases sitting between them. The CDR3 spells CARMRRAHEQYF. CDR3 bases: TGCGCCAGGATGAGGAGGGCCCACGAGCAGTACTTC.

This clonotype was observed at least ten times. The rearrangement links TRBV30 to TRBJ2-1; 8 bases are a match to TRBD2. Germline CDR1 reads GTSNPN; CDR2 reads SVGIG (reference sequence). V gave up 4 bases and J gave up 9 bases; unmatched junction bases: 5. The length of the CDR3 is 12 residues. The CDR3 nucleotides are TGTGCCTGGAAAGGGACTAGGATTGAGCAGTTCTTC. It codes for CAWKGTRIEQFF.

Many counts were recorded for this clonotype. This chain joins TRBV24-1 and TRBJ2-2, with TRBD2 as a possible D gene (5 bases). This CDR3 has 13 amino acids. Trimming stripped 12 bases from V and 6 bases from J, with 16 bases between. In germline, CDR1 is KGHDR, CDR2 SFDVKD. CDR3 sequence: CASRRDQAGELFF. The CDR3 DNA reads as TGTGCCTCGCGCCGGGATCAAGCCGGGGAGCTGTTTTTT.

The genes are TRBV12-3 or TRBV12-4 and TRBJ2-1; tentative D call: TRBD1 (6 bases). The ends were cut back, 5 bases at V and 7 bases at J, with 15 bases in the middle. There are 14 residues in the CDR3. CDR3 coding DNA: TGTGCCAGCAGTAGAGGGACACCTGGGAATGAGCAGTTCTTC. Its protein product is CASSRGTPGNEQFF.

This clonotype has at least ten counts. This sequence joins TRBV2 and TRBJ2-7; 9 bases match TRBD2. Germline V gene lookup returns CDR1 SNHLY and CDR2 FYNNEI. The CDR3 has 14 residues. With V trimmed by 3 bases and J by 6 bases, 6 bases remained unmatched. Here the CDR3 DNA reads TGTGCCAGCAGTGAGAGTAGCGGGAGCCTCGAGCAGTACTTC. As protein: CASSESSGSLEQYF.

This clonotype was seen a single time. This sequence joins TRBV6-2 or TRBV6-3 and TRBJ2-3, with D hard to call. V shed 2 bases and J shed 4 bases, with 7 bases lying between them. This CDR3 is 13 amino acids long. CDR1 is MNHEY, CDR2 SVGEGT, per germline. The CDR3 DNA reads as TGTGCCAGCAGTTACCGGCAACCAGATACGCAGTATTTT. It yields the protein CASSYRQPDTQYF.

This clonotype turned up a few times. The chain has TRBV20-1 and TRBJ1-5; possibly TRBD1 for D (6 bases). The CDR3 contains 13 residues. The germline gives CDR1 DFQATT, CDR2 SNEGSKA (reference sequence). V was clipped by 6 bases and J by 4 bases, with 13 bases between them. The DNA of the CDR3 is TGCAGTGCCCCTCTGGGGGCGAATCAGCCCCAGCATTTT. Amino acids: CSAPLGANQPQHF.

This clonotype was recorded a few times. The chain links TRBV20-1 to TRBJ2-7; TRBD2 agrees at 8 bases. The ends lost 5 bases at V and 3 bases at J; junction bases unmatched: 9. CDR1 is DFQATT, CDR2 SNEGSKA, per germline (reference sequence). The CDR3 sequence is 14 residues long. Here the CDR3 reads CSASREGLLYEQYF. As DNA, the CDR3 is TGCAGTGCTTCCCGGGAGGGCCTTCTCTACGAGCAGTACTTC.

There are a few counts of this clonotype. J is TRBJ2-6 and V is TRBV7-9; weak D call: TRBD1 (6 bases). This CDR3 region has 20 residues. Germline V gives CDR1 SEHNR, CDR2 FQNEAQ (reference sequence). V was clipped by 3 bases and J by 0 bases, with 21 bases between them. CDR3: CASSFPTSKQGTSGANVLTF. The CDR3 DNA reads TGTGCCAGCAGCTTCCCAACGTCGAAACAGGGAACCTCTGGGGCCAACGTCCTGACTTTC.

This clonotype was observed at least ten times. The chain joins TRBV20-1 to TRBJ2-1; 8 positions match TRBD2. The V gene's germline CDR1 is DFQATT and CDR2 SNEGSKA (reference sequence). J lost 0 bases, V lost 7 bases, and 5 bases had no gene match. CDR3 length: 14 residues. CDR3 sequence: CSVPGLGSYNEQFF. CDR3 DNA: TGCAGTGTTCCGGGACTAGGCTCCTACAATGAGCAGTTCTTC.

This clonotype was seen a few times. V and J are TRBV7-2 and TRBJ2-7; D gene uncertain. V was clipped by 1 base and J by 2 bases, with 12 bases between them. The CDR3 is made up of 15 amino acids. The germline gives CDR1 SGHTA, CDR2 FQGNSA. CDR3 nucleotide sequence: TGTGCCAGCAGCTTAGAATGGGCTAGTACCTACGAGCAGTACTTC. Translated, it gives CASSLEWASTYEQYF. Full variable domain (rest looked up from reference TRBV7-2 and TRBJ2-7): GAGVSQSPSNKVTEKGKDVELRCDPISGHTALYWYRQSLGQGLEFLIYFQGNSAPDKSGLPSDRFSAERTGGSVSTLTIQRTQQEDSAVYLCASSLEWASTYEQYFGPGTRLTVT.

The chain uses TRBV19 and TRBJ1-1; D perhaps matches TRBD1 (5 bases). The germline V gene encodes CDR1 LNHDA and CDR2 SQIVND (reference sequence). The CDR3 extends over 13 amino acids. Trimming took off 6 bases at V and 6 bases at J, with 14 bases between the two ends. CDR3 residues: CASRIGGVPEAFF. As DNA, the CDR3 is TGTGCCAGTAGGATTGGAGGGGTCCCTGAAGCTTTCTTT.

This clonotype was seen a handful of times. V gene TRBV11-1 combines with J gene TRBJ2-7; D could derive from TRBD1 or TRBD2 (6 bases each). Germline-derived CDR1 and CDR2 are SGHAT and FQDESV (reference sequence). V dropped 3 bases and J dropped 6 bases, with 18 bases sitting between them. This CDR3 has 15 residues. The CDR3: CASSFAGTRFCEQYF. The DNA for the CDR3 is TGTGCCAGCAGCTTTGCGGGGACAAGGTTCTGCGAGCAGTACTTC.